The 11 T cell receptor beta chains reported below all come from one sample, sequenced in a study of T cell repertoires in cytomegalovirus infection (dated by TCRdb to the late 2010s). The antigens for these receptors are not known. Reads for this sample came from an Illumina HiSeq 1500. TCRdb reran the public reads through fastp at Q25 and MiXCR, keeping productive beta chains. Rows matching on CDR3 protein sequence are summarized as one entry with the most common DNA and genes. Across this sample there are about 700,000 distinct CDR3 sequences, with around 35% seen only once. Clones ranked in the top ten supply 18% of the sample. This specimen's treatment or condition label, interpreted: in vitro stimulation with specific CMV peptide epitopes to enrich CMV-specific T cells. Sequencing was performed on cultured PBMCs, taken from culture after CMV antigen stimulation. The source is a human donor in good health (CMV status not recorded). Some clones in this sample may be carry-over from other donors' samples.

Regarding this clonotype: It may be a read error: a sequence one base away is much more abundant. The gene calls are TRBV7-2 and TRBJ2-3; D unresolved. In germline, CDR1 is SGHTA, CDR2 FQGNSA. The CDR3 contains 14 residues. The chain's CDR3 is CDSSPALGTDTQYF. The CDR3 coding sequence is TGTGACAGCAGCCCAGCCCTAGGGACAGATACGCAGTATTTT.

The table lists this clonotype with a few counts. This rearrangement joins TRBV28 to TRBJ1-6; D is ambiguous. Germline V gene data show CDR1 as MDHEN and CDR2 as SYDVKM. The CDR3 has 17 residues. The V end lost 5 bases, the J end lost 0 bases, and 14 bases lay between the germline ends. CDR3 bases: TGTGCCAGCAGTGACGGACTCCGGAGCTCCTATAATTCACCCCTCCACTTT. This sequence encodes CASSDGLRSSYNSPLHF.

This clonotype was counted a few times. The CDR3 sequence is CASSPVTGLNTEAFF. The CDR3 nucleotides are TGTGCCAGCAGCCCGGTGACCGGGTTGAACACTGAAGCTTTCTTT. The chain employs TRBV7-2 and TRBJ1-1; no definite D call. Trimming pared 5 bases from V and 0 bases from J, leaving 13 bases between. Germline V gene sequence: CDR1 SGHTA, CDR2 FQGNSA. The CDR3 loop spans 15 amino acids.

This clonotype was seen repeatedly, ten times or more. The chain combines TRBV6-1 with TRBJ2-7; TRBD2 agrees at 10 bases. The CDR3 is 12 residues long. The J segment lost 2 bases and the V segment lost 8 bases, leaving 0 bases of the junction unmatched. Germline CDR1 and CDR2: MNHNS and SASEGT. CDR3 coding DNA: TGTGCCAGCCTAGCGGGGGCCTACGAGCAGTACTTC. This gives the protein CASLAGAYEQYF.

The rearrangement uses TRBV16 and TRBJ1-1; maybe TRBD1 (6 bases). The V gene lost 4 bases and the J gene lost 4 bases, with 13 bases spanning the gap. Germline CDR1 KGHSY, CDR2 FQNENV. The length of the CDR3 is 14 residues. CDR3 region: CASSRNREGTEAFF. CDR3 DNA sequence: TGTGCCAGCAGCCGAAACAGGGAAGGCACTGAAGCTTTCTTT.

This clonotype was found a few times. The chain joins TRBV6-5 to TRBJ2-7; 7 bases map to TRBD2. CDR3 length: 13 residues. Losses at the gene ends were 6 bases for V and 2 bases for J; bases not matched to a gene: 4. Germline V gene sequence: CDR1 MNHEY, CDR2 SVGAGI. The CDR3 spells CASRTAGAYEQYV. The CDR3 coding sequence is TGTGCCAGCAGGACGGCGGGAGCCTACGAGCAGTACGTC.

This clonotype was counted a few times. The chain couples TRBV11-3 to TRBJ2-2, with a possible D match to TRBD1 (6 bases). Germline CDR1 and CDR2: SGHNT and YENEEA. CDR3 size: 14 residues. Trimming pared 5 bases from V and 6 bases from J, leaving 13 bases between. The CDR3, as DNA: TGTGCCAGCAGCGTAAAACAGGGTCCCGGGGAGCTGTTTTTT. Amino acid sequence: CASSVKQGPGELFF.

This clonotype appeared a few times. The genes are TRBV5-6 and TRBJ2-5; D unclear. This CDR3 contains 16 residues. The V end lost 3 bases, the J end lost 1 base, and 16 bases lay between the germline ends. The germline gives CDR1 SGHDT, CDR2 YYEEEE. CDR3 residues: CASSWLAPSGQETQYF. CDR3 nucleotides: TGTGCCAGCAGCTGGTTGGCCCCTAGTGGCCAAGAGACCCAGTACTTC.

The chain employs TRBV4-1 and TRBJ1-4; D remains ambiguous. The CDR3 extends over 13 amino acids. Trimming left V 1 base short and J 8 bases short, with 8 bases between. The germline V gene has CDR1 MGHRA and CDR2 YSYEKL. The CDR3, as DNA: TGCGCCAGCAGCCAAGTGATATTAGAAAAACTGTTTTTT. It specifies CASSQVILEKLFF.

This clonotype was recorded at least ten times. J is TRBJ2-3 and V is TRBV7-2; 9 positions match TRBD1. After removal of 1 base from V and 8 bases from J, the junction contained 7 bases not matched to a gene. CDR1 SGHTA and CDR2 FQGNSA come from the germline V gene. The CDR3 runs to 15 residues. CDR3 DNA: TGTGCCAGCAGCTTAGTAACAGGGGGCTATGGTACGCAGTATTTT. The encoded protein is CASSLVTGGYGTQYF.

This clonotype was counted once. The CDR3 protein is CASTRQGLNQPQHF. The CDR3 nucleotides are TGTGCCAGTACGAGGCAGGGACTAAATCAGCCCCAGCATTTT. The chain links TRBV19 to TRBJ1-5; D perhaps matches TRBD1 (5 bases). The CDR3 totals 14 residues. V lost 7 bases, J lost 4 bases, and 14 bases lay in between. The germline V gene has CDR1 LNHDA and CDR2 SQIVND (reference sequence).